What follows are 25 T cell receptor beta chains derived from one specimen sequenced in a study of cytomegalovirus exposure and HLA in healthy donors. The PCR used 60 Vbeta and 13 Jbeta primers. Generated by immunoSEQ multiplex PCR, the TCRdb table keeps only in-frame clones and is missing some. The sample shows around 160,000 clones, 80% to 85% of them seen only once. Material: PBMCs. Source of these receptors: a male donor in good health and CMV-seropositive.

V is TRBV6-1 and J is TRBJ2-5; the match to TRBD1 covers 8 bases. The closer fit of TRBJ2-7 to the DNA end suggests the J call may be wrong. The CDR3 covers 18 residues. Germline assignment: CDR1 MNHNS and CDR2 SASEGT. CDR3 region: CASSVAQGAGDRFYEQYF. DNA of the CDR3: TGTGCCAGCAGTGTTGCGCAGGGCGCCGGGGACAGGTTCTACGAGCAGTACTTC.

A few counts support this clone. The chain combines TRBV2 with TRBJ1-1; TRBD1 aligns across 10 bases. Germline CDR1 and CDR2: SNHLY and FYNNEI. This CDR3 contains 15 residues. After removal of 4 bases from V and 5 bases from J, the junction contained 7 bases not matched to a gene. The CDR3 sequence: CASSVPGQGRTEAFF. CDR3 sequence (DNA): TGTGCCAGCAGTGTACCGGGACAGGGGAGGACTGAAGCTTTCTTT.

This clone was seen a few times. The DNA for the CDR3 is TGTGCCAGCAGTCCTCAGGGGGCCGGATACGAGCAGTACTTC. This gives the protein CASSPQGAGYEQYF. V and J are TRBV6-6 and TRBJ2-7; TRBD1 matches at 8 bases. From germline, CDR1 is MNHNY and CDR2 SVGAGI (reference sequence). Germline trimming cut 5 bases from V and 4 bases from J; bases unmatched to any gene: 7. The CDR3 runs 14 residues.

The rearrangement uses TRBV15 and TRBJ2-7, with D hard to call. Germline assignment: CDR1 LNHNV and CDR2 YYDKDF (reference sequence). The CDR3 sequence is 14 residues long. Trimming removed 3 bases from V and 0 bases from J, with 9 bases in between. In DNA form, the CDR3 reads TGTGCCACCAGCAGCCGCGTGAGCTCCTACGAGCAGTACTTC. It encodes CATSSRVSSYEQYF. The entire variable domain, with the rest obtained from reference TRBV15 and TRBJ2-7, is as follows: DAMVIQNPRYQVTQFGKPVTLSCSQTLNHNVMYWYQQKSSQAPKLLFHYYDKDFNNEADTPDNFQSRRPNTSFCFLDIRSPGLGDTAMYLCATSSRVSSYEQYFGPGTRLTVT.

The rearrangement joins TRBV6-5 to TRBJ2-5; TRBD2 matches at 12 bases. The DNA end is a closer match to TRBJ2-7, so the J assignment may be wrong. In germline, CDR1 is MNHEY, CDR2 SVGAGI. The CDR3 runs to 15 residues. The CDR3: CASSYRTSGIYEQYF. The CDR3 region has the DNA TGTGCCAGCAGTTACCGGACTAGCGGGATATACGAGCAGTACTTC.

Here the CDR3 DNA reads TGTGCCAGTAGTTCCTTGAGACAGGGCGACTATGGCTACACCTTC. Translating gives CASSSLRQGDYGYTF. The chain links TRBV19 to TRBJ1-2; 7 nucleotides agree with TRBD1. CDR3 length: 15 residues. V shed 5 bases and J 3 bases; nucleotides not matched to a gene: 9. In germline, CDR1 is LNHDA, CDR2 SQIVND (reference sequence). The entire variable domain, with the rest obtained from reference TRBV19 and TRBJ1-2, is as follows: DGGITQSPKYLFRKEGQNVTLSCEQNLNHDAMYWYRQDPGQGLRLIYYSQIVNDFQKGDIAEGYSVSREKKESFPLTVTSAQKNPTAFYLCASSSLRQGDYGYTFGSGTRLTVV.

The chain carries TRBV7-2 and TRBJ1-2; TRBD1 matches at 8 bases. Looked up from germline, CDR1 is SGHTA and CDR2 is FQGNSA. Trimming at V came to 3 bases and at J to 6 bases, leaving 9 bases not matched to a gene. This CDR3 contains 15 residues. The CDR3 coding sequence is TGTGCCAGCAGCTTCCCGGACAGGGATGGTGATGGCTACACCTTC. This sequence encodes CASSFPDRDGDGYTF.

The chain uses TRBV7-2 and TRBJ1-1, with 8 positions matching TRBD1. The CDR3 runs to 12 residues. The germline V gene has CDR1 SGHTA and CDR2 FQGNSA. V gave up 4 bases and J gave up 6 bases; unmatched junction bases: 1. The CDR3 bases are TGTGCCAGCAGCTGGACAGGGCCTGAAGCTTTCTTT. Protein: CASSWTGPEAFF.

J is TRBJ1-3 and V is TRBV5-1; D gene unclear. The CDR3 spans 16 residues. Germline CDR1 reads SGHRS; CDR2 reads YFSETQ. The V end lost 4 bases, the J end lost 3 bases, and 17 bases lay between the germline ends. Here the CDR3 reads CASSLPSEVDGNTIYF. CDR3 bases: TGCGCCAGCAGCCTCCCTAGTGAAGTGGATGGAAACACCATATATTTT.

This clone showed up just a few times. This chain links TRBV19 with TRBJ2-7, with TRBD2 matching 8 bases. Per germline, CDR1 LNHDA and CDR2 SQIVND (reference sequence). This CDR3 is built from 14 residues. The V gene end was trimmed by 4 bases and the J gene end by 2 bases; junction bases not matched to a gene: 4. CDR3 protein: CASSTGGEAYEQYF. The CDR3 DNA sequence: TGTGCCAGTAGTACCGGGGGGGAGGCCTACGAGCAGTACTTC.

The J gene is TRBJ2-3, the V gene TRBV30, with TRBD2 identical over 7 bases. Germline CDR1 reads GTSNPN; CDR2 reads SVGIG (reference sequence). V gave up 0 bases and J gave up 5 bases; unmatched junction bases: 8. The CDR3 covers 15 residues. This CDR3 is CAWSVGAGSGDTQYF. CDR3 bases: TGTGCCTGGAGTGTAGGAGCGGGGTCCGGAGATACGCAGTATTTT.

The chain has TRBV15 and TRBJ1-2; the match to TRBD1 covers 7 bases. This CDR3 spans 18 amino acids. The V gene's germline CDR1 is LNHNV and CDR2 YYDKDF (reference sequence). V lost 0 bases to trimming and J lost 2 bases; unmatched junction nucleotides: 12. DNA of the CDR3: TGTGCCACCAGCAGAGACAACTTGCTTCAACAGGGGAACTATGGCTACACCTTC. Its translation is CATSRDNLLQQGNYGYTF.

The gene calls are TRBV10-1 and TRBJ2-5; no firm D call. The end of the DNA aligns better with TRBJ2-7, so the J call may be wrong. This CDR3 is built from 11 residues. CDR1 and CDR2 from the germline V gene are WNHNN and SYGVQD (reference sequence). This chain's CDR3 is CASGSSYEQYF. CDR3 nucleotide sequence: TGCGCCAGCGGTTCATCCTACGAGCAGTACTTC.

The count of this clone is one. The V gene is TRBV10-3, the J gene TRBJ2-7; D may be TRBD2 (5 bases). The CDR3 is made up of 15 amino acids. Trimming stripped 3 bases from V and 0 bases from J, with 12 bases between. Germline CDR1 ENHRY, CDR2 SYGVKD. The CDR3 loop is CAISDGRKASYEQYF. The CDR3 DNA reads TGTGCCATCAGTGATGGGAGAAAGGCCTCCTACGAGCAGTACTTC.

The V and J genes are TRBV18 and TRBJ1-1; D is unresolved. Germline V CDR1 and CDR2: KGHSH, LQKENI. Trimming removed 2 bases from V and 8 bases from J, with 9 bases in between. The CDR3 consists of 12 residues. This CDR3 is CASSPEGREAFF. The CDR3 DNA is TGTGCCAGCTCACCAGAAGGGAGGGAAGCTTTCTTT.

This rearrangement joins TRBV5-4 to TRBJ2-2; 11 bases are a match to TRBD2. This CDR3 region has 19 residues. The ends lost 0 bases at V and 3 bases at J; junction bases unmatched: 10. CDR1 is SGHNT, CDR2 YYREEE, per germline (reference sequence). As DNA, the CDR3 is TGTGCCAGCAGCTTGGCGGGGGCACTAGCGGGGGCCCACACCGGGGAGCTGTTTTTT. It yields the protein CASSLAGALAGAHTGELFF.

The rearrangement links TRBV6-5 to TRBJ1-1, with a possible D match to TRBD1 (6 bases). Germline values: CDR1 MNHEY, CDR2 SVGAGI. The CDR3 is 14 residues long. V dropped 4 bases and J dropped 1 base, with 10 bases sitting between them. This CDR3 reads CASSSDRPNTEAFF. CDR3 coding DNA: TGTGCCAGCAGTTCGGACAGACCGAACACTGAAGCTTTCTTT.

This sequence joins TRBV11-3 and TRBJ2-1, with a possible D match to TRBD1 (5 bases). V lost 4 bases, J lost 5 bases, and 9 bases lay in between. This CDR3 region has 13 residues. The germline V gene encodes CDR1 SGHNT and CDR2 YENEEA. Written as DNA, the CDR3 is TGTGCCAGCAGCTACGACAGAAACAATGAGCAGTTCTTC. Its protein product is CASSYDRNNEQFF.

This chain connects TRBV27 to TRBJ2-3, with D possibly being TRBD2 (8 bases). The CDR3 covers 19 residues. Trimming took 7 bases from V and 0 from J, leaving 26 bases between them. The germline CDR1 and CDR2 sequences are MNHEY and SMNVEV (reference sequence). Here the CDR3 reads CASNPQGDRGRWSTDTQYF. CDR3 sequence (DNA): TGTGCCAGCAACCCCCAGGGGGATCGCGGGAGGTGGAGCACAGATACGCAGTATTTT.

V is TRBV6-1 and J is TRBJ1-4; D remains unclear. Per germline, CDR1 MNHNS and CDR2 SASEGT. This CDR3 has 15 amino acids. The V end lost 3 bases, the J end lost 7 bases, and 15 bases lay between the germline ends. DNA for the CDR3: TGTGCCAGCAGTGAGGGCAAGTTTTATACTGAAAAACTGTTTTTT. Translated, it gives CASSEGKFYTEKLFF.

The chain links TRBV30 to TRBJ1-5; D gene unclear. CDR1 GTSNPN and CDR2 SVGIG come from the germline V gene (reference sequence). There are 14 residues in the CDR3. Trimming took 2 bases from V and 3 from J, leaving 11 bases between them. CDR3 protein: CAWSLSSLNQPQHF. The CDR3 DNA sequence: TGTGCCTGGAGTTTGAGTTCACTCAATCAGCCCCAGCATTTT.

The V and J genes are TRBV10-3 and TRBJ2-7; TRBD1 aligns across 10 bases. The trim removed 7 bases at V and 4 bases at J, leaving 7 bases unmatched. The CDR3 totals 14 residues. The germline CDR1 and CDR2 sequences are ENHRY and SYGVKD. CDR3 sequence (DNA): TGTGCCATCAAGTTCGGACAGGGGGTTTACGAGCAGTACTTC. Protein sequence: CAIKFGQGVYEQYF.

This chain connects TRBV11-2 to TRBJ1-1; D is undetermined. Germline V CDR1 and CDR2: SGHAT, FQNNGV. This CDR3 has 13 amino acids. V dropped 2 bases and J dropped 3 bases, with 7 bases sitting between them. This chain's CDR3 is CASSLHRDTEAFF. The CDR3 DNA is TGTGCCAGCAGCTTACACCGAGACACTGAAGCTTTCTTT.

This rearrangement joins TRBV30 to TRBJ1-5; D is ambiguous. The CDR3 spans 14 residues. Deletions cut 4 bases from V and 4 bases from J, with 14 bases between. The germline CDR1 and CDR2 sequences are GTSNPN and SVGIG (reference sequence). The DNA for the CDR3 is TGTGCCTGGAAAAAAGGGAGTCTGAATCAGCCCCAGCATTTT. This gives the protein CAWKKGSLNQPQHF.

The rearrangement joins TRBV4-1 to TRBJ1-2; D possibly corresponds to TRBD1 (5 bases). Trimming pared 4 bases from V and 7 bases from J, leaving 19 bases between. The germline V gene encodes CDR1 MGHRA and CDR2 YSYEKL. CDR3 size: 15 residues. CDR3 DNA: TGCGCCAGCAGCCCCACCCCCACAGGCGGGGGTGGCTACACCTTC. The encoded protein is CASSPTPTGGGGYTF.